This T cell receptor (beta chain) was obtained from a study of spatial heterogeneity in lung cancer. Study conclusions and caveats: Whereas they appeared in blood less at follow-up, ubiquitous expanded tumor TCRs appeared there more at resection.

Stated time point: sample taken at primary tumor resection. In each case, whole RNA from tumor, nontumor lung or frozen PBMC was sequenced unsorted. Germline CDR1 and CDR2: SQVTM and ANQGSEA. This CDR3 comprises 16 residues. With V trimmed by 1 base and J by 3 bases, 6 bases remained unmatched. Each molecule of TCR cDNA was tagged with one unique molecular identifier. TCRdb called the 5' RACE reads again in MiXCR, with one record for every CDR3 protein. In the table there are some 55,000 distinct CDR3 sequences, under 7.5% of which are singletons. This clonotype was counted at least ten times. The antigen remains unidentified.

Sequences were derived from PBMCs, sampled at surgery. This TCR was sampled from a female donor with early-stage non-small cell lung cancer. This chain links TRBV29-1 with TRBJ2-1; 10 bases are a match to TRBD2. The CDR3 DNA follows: TGCAGCGTTGAAGGGTCTAGCGGGAGATTCTACAATGAGCAGTTCTTC. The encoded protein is CSVEGSSGRFYNEQFF.